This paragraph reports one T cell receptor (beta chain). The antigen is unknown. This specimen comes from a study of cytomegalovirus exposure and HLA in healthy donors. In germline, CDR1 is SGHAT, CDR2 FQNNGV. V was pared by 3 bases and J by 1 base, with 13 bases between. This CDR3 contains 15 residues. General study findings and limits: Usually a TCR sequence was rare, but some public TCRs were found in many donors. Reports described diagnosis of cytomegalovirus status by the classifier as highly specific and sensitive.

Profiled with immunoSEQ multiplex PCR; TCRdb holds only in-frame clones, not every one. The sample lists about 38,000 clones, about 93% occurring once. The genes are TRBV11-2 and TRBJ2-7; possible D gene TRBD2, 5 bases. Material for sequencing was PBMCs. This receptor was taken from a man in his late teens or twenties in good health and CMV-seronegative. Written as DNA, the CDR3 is TGTGCCAGCAGCTTTAGGTCCGGGATATCCTACGAGCAGTACTTC. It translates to CASSFRSGISYEQYF.